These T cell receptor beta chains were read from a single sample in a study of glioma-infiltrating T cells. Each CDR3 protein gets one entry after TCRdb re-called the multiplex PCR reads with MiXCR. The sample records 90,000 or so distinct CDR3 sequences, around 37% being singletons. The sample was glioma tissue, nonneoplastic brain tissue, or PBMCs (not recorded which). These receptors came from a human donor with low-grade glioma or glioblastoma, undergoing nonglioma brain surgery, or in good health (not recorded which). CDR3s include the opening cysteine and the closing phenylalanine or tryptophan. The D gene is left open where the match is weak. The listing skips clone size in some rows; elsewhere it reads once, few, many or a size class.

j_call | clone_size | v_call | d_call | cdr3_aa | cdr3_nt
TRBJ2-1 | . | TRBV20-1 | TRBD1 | CSALQGATYNEQLF | TGCAGTGCGTTACAGGGGGCAACCTACAACGAGCAGCTCTTC
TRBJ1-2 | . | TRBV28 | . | CASSWTSADYPYGYTF | TGTGCCAGCAGCTGGACCAGTGCGGACTACCCCTATGGCTACACCTTC
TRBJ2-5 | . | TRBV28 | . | CASSSLDRSTETQYF | TGTGCCAGCAGTTCCTTGGACAGAAGCACAGAGACCCAGTACTTC
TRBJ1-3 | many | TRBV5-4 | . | CASSVGQTGNTIYF | TGTGCCAGCAGCGTTGGACAGACTGGAAACACCATATATTTT
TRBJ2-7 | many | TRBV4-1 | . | CASSRDLLYEQYF | TGCGCCAGCAGCCGGGACCTACTCTACGAGCAGTACTTC
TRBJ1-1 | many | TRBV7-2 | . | CASSLGRVGVLGTEAFF | TGTGCCAGCAGCTTAGGGAGGGTCGGGGTATTAGGCACTGAAGCTTTCTTT
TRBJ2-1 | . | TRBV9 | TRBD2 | CASSDVAGGPWNEQFF | TGTGCCAGCAGCGACGTAGCGGGAGGGCCGTGGAATGAGCAGTTCTTC
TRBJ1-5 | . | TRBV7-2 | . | CGRSLGSNQPQHF | TGTGGCAGAAGCTTAGGATCCAACCAGCCCCAGCATTTT
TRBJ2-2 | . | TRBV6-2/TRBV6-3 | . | CASGQTKTGEMFF | TGTGCCAGCGGACAAACCAAGACCGGGGAGATGTTTTTT
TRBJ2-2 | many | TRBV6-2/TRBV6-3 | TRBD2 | CASSYSKGTTITGELFF | TGTGCCAGCAGTTACTCGAAAGGGACTACTATCACCGGGGAGCTGTTTTTT
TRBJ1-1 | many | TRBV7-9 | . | CASSQNINEAFF | TGTGCCAGCAGCCAAAACATAAATGAAGCTTTCTTT
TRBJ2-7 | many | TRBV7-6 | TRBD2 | CASSFGLAGETYEQYF | TGTGCCAGCAGCTTTGGACTAGCGGGGGAAACCTACGAGCAGTACTTC
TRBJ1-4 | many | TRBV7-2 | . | CASSVTASTNEKLFF | TGTGCCAGCAGCGTGACCGCTTCAACTAATGAAAAACTGTTTTTT
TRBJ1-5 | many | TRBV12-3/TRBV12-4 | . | CASSLWRQRNQPQHF | TGTGCCAGCAGTTTGTGGCGGCAGAGAAATCAGCCCCAGCATTTT
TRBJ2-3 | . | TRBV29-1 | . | CSVVGATDTQYF | TGCAGCGTTGTAGGGGCCACAGATACGCAGTATTTT
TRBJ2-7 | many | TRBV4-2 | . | CASSQDTLKGEQYF | TGTGCCAGCAGCCAAGACACATTAAAGGGCGAGCAGTACTTC
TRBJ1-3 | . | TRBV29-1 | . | CSVVQVSSGKTIYF | TGCAGCGTTGTTCAGGTCAGCTCTGGAAAGACCATATATTTT
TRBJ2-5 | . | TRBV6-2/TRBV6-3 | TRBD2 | CASKPAGGRQETQYF | TGTGCCAGCAAACCAGCGGGGGGGCGCCAAGAGACCCAGTACTTC
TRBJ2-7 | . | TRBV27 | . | CASSQGRYYEQYF | TGTGCCAGCAGTCAGGGAAGGTACTACGAGCAGTACTTC
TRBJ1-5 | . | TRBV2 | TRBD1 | CASRGQGGDQPQHF | TGTGCCAGCAGAGGACAGGGGGGGGATCAGCCCCAGCATTTT
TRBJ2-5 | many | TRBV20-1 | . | CSASNLFGGETQYF | TGCAGTGCTAGTAATTTGTTCGGGGGAGAGACCCAGTACTTC
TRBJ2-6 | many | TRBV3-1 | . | CASSQGLPSGANVLTF | TGTGCCAGCAGCCAAGGACTGCCCTCTGGGGCCAACGTCCTGACTTTC
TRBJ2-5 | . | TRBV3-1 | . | CASSQKVPRTLKETQYF | TGTGCCAGCAGCCAAAAGGTTCCCCGGACTCTTAAAGAGACCCAGTACTTC
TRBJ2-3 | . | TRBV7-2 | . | CASRLRPVADTQYF | TGTGCCAGCAGGCTTAGACCCGTCGCGGATACGCAGTATTTT
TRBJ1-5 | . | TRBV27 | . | CASSLGVLGQPQHF | TGTGCCAGCAGTTTAGGGGTTTTGGGTCAGCCACAGCATTTT
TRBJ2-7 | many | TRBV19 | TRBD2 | CASSTGTSSRGEQYF | TGTGCCAGTAGTACCGGGACTAGTAGTCGCGGCGAGCAGTACTTC
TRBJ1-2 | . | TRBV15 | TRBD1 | CATSQGQGWSDTF | TGTGCCACCAGCCAGGGACAGGGGTGGTCAGACACCTTC
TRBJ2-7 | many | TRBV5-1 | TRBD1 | CASSLETGVYEQYF | TGCGCCAGCAGCTTGGAGACAGGGGTCTACGAGCAGTACTTC
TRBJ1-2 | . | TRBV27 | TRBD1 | CASSSWTGVYGYAF | TGTGCCAGCAGTTCCTGGACAGGGGTCTATGGCTACGCCTTC
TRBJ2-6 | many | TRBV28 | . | CASREGGSGANVLTF | TGTGCCAGCAGAGAAGGAGGCTCTGGGGCCAACGTCCTGACTTTC
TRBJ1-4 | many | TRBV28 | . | CASRWGAEKLFF | TGTGCCAGCAGGTGGGGGGCTGAAAAACTGTTTTTT
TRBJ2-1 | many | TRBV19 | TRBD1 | CASTNGQGMEFF | TGTGCCAGTACCAACGGACAGGGGATGGAGTTCTTC
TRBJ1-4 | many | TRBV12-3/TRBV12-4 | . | CASSLNSNEKLFF | TGTGCCAGCAGTTTGAATAGTAATGAAAAACTGTTTTTT
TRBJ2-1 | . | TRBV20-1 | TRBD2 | CSARRLAGGTNEKFF | TGCAGTGCTAGAAGACTAGCGGGAGGAACCAATGAGAAGTTCTTC
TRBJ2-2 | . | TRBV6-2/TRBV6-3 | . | CASMSRGSTRELFF | TGTGCCAGCATGTCTAGGGGGAGCACCCGGGAGCTGTTTTTT
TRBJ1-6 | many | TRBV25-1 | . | CASSPQGRNSPLHF | TGTGCCAGCAGCCCACAGGGAAGGAATTCACCCCTCCACTTT
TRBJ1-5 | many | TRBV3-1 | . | CASSGGDQPQHF | TGTGCCAGCAGCGGGGGGGATCAGCCCCAGCATTTT